This T cell receptor (beta chain) originates from a study of shared clonotypes between healthy human individuals. Study at large: There were three CD4 naive, three CD4 memory, two CD8 naive and one CD8 memory plates per donor.

Germline trimming cut 6 bases from V and 3 bases from J; bases unmatched to any gene: 6. The CDR3 is 14 residues long. Germline CDR1 MNHNS, CDR2 SASEGT. The method was immunoSEQ multiplex PCR; TCRdb's version includes in-frame clones alone and lacks a portion of them. The data show around 940,000 clones, over 75% seen once. As for this clone: Antigen unknown.

Study-wide results and caveats: Naive subsets tended to show greater estimated richness than memory subsets. Rarefaction exposed incomplete sorted-subset sequencing despite large depth.

This sequence originates from a man in his late teens or twenties in good health. The sample was memory CD4+ T cells sorted from blood. Indicated subset: CD45RA-negative fraction. This chain joins TRBV6-1 and TRBJ2-3; TRBD1 matches 7 bases. The CDR3 coding sequence is TGTGCCAGCAGGGCACAGGGGTCGACAGATACGCAGTATTTT. It is translated as CASRAQGSTDTQYF.